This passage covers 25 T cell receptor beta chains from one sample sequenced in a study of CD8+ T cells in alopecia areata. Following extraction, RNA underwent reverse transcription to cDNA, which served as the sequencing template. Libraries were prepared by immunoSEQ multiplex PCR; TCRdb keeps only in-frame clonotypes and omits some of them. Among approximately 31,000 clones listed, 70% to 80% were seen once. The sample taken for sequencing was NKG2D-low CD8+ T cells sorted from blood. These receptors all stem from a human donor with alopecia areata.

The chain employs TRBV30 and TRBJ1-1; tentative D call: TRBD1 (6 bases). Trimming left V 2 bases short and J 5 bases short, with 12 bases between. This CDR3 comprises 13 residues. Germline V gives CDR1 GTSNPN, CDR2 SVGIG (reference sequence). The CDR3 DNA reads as TGTGCCTGGAGTTTCCCAGGGGAAACTGAAGCTTTCTTT. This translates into CAWSFPGETEAFF. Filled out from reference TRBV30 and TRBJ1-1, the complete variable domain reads SQTIHQWPATLVQPVGSPLSLECTVEGTSNPNLYWYRQAAGRGLQLLFYSVGIGQISSEVPQNLSASRPQDRQFILSSKKLLLSDSGFYLCAWSFPGETEAFFGQGTRLTVV.

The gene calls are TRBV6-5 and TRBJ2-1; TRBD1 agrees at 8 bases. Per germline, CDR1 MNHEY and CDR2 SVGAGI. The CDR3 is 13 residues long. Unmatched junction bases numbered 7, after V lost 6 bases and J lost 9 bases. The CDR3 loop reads CASSPQGAGEQFF. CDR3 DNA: TGTGCCAGCAGCCCGCAGGGGGCAGGTGAGCAGTTCTTC.

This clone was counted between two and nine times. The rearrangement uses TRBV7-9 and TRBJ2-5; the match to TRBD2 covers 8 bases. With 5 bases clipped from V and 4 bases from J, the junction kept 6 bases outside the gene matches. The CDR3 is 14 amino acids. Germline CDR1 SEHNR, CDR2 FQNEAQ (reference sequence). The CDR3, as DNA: TGTGCCAGCAGCCGAACCACTAGCGGAGAGACCCAGTACTTC. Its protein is CASSRTTSGETQYF.

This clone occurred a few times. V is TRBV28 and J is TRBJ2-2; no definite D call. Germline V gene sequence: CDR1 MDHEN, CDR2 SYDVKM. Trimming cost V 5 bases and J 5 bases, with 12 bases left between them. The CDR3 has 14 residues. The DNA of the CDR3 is TGTGCCAGCAGTACCACCCCGGAAACCGGGGAGCTGTTTTTT. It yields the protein CASSTTPETGELFF.

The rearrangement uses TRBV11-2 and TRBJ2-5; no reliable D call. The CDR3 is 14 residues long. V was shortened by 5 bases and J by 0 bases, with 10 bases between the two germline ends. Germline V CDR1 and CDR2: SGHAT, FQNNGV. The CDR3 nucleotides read TGTGCCAGCAGCCAAATGGTGTACCAAGAGACCCAGTACTTC. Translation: CASSQMVYQETQYF. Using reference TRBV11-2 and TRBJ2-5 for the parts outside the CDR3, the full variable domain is EAGVAQSPRYKIIEKRQSVAFWCNPISGHATLYWYQQILGQGPKLLIQFQNNGVVDDSQLPKDRFSAERLKGVDSTLKIQPAKLEDSAVYLCASSQMVYQETQYFGPGTRLLVL.

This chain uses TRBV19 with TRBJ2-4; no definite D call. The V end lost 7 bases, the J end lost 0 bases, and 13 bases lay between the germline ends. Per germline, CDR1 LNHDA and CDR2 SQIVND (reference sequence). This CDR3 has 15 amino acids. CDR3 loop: CASTPDSLAKNIQYF. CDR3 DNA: TGTGCCAGTACCCCCGATAGTCTAGCCAAAAACATTCAGTACTTC.

The CDR3: CASSLVGASYGYTF. As DNA, the CDR3 is TGTGCCAGCAGCTTGGTGGGGGCCAGCTATGGCTACACCTTC. The V and J genes are TRBV5-4 and TRBJ1-2; D is possibly TRBD1 (6 bases). Germline V gene lookup returns CDR1 SGHNT and CDR2 YYREEE (reference sequence). Trimming left V 0 bases short and J 4 bases short, with 10 bases between. This CDR3 is 14 amino acids long.

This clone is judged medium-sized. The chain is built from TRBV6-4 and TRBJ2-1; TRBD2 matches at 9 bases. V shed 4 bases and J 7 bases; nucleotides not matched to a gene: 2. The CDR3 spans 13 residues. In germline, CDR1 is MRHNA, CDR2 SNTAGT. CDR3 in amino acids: CASSVAGENEQFF. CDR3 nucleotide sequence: TGTGCCAGCAGTGTAGCGGGAGAAAATGAGCAGTTCTTC.

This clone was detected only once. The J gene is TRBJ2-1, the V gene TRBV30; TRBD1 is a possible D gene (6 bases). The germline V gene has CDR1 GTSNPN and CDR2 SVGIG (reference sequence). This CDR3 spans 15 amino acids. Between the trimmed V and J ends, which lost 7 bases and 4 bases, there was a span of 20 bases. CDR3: CASKIRDKIYNEQFF. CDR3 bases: TGTGCCTCTAAGATCCGGGACAAGATATACAATGAGCAGTTCTTC.

The CDR3 nucleotides are TGTGCCAGCAGCTTAAAGGATTATTCACCCCTCCACTTT. Translated: CASSLKDYSPLHF. The V call is TRBV11-1, the J call TRBJ1-6; no definite D call. The CDR3 length is 13 residues. V was shortened by 2 bases and J by 8 bases, with 7 bases between the two germline ends. Germline V gives CDR1 SGHAT, CDR2 FQDESV (reference sequence).

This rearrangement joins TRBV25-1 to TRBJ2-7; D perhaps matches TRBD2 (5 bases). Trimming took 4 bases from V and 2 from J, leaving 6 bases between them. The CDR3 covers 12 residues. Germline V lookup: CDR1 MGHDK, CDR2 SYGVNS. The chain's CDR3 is CASSVATYEQYF. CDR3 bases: TGTGCCAGCAGTGTAGCGACCTACGAGCAGTACTTC.

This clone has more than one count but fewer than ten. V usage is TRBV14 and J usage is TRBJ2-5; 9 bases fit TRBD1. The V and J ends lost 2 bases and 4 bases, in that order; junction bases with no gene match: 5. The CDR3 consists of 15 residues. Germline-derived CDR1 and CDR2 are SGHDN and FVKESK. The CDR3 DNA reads TGTGCCAGCAGCCAACGGGACAGGGATGGAGAGACCCAGTACTTC. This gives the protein CASSQRDRDGETQYF.

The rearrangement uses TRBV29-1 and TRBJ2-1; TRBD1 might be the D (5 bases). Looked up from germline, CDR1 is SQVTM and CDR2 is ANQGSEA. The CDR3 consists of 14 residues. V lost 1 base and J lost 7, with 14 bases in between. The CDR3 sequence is CSVEVGQGANEQFF. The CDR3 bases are TGCAGCGTTGAAGTGGGTCAGGGCGCGAATGAGCAGTTCTTC.

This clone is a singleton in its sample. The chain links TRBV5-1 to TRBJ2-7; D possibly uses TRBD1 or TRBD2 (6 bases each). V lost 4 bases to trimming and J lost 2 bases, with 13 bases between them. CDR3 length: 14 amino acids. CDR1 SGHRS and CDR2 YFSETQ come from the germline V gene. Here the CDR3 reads CASSPEGTPYEQYF. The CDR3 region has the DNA TGCGCCAGCAGCCCGGAGGGGACACCCTACGAGCAGTACTTC.

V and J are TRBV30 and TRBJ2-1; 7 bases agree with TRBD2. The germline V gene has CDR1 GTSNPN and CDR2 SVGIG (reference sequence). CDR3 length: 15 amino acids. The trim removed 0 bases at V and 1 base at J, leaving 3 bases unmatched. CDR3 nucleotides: TGTGCCTGGAGTGTAATGGGGGGGTCCTACAATGAGCAGTTCTTC. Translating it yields CAWSVMGGSYNEQFF.

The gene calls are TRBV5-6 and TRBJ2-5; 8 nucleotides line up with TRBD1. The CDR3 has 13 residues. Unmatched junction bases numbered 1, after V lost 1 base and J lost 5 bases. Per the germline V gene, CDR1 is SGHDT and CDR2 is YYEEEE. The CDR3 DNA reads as TGTGCCAGCAGCTTGTACAGGGGGGAGACCCAGTACTTC. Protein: CASSLYRGETQYF.

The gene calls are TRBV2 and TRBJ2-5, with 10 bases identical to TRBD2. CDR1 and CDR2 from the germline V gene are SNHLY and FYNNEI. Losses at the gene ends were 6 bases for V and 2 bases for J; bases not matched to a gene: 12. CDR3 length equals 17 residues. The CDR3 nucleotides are TGTGCCAGCAGAGATCCTCGGACTAGCGGATCTCAAGAGACCCAGTACTTC. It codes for CASRDPRTSGSQETQYF.

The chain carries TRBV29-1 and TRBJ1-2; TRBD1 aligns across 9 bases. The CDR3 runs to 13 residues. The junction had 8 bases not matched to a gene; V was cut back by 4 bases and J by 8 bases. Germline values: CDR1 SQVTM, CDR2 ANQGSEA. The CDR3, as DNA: TGCAGCGTTGTGTACACAGGGGGCTGGGGCTACACCTTC. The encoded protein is CSVVYTGGWGYTF.

The CDR3 spells CAWRMTSGGAVGAFF. DNA of the CDR3: TGTGCCTGGAGAATGACTAGCGGGGGGGCCGTAGGGGCGTTCTTC. This chain connects TRBV30 to TRBJ2-1; 14 bases map to TRBD2. V lost 3 bases, J lost 15 bases, and 13 bases stayed unmatched. Germline CDR1 is GTSNPN and CDR2 is SVGIG (reference sequence). The CDR3 covers 15 residues.

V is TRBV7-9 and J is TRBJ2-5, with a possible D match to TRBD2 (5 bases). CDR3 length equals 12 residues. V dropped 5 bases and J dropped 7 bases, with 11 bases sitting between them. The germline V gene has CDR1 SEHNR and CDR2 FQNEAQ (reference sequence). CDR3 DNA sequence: TGTGCCAGCAGCGAGGGAGAGTGGACCCAGTACTTC. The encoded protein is CASSEGEWTQYF.

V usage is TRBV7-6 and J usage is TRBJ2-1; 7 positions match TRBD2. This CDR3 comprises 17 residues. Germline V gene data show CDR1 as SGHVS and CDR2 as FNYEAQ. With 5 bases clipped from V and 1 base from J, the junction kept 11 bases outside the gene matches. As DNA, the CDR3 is TGTGCCAGCAGCATAAATATAGCGGGTGAATCCTACAATGAGCAGTTCTTC. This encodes CASSINIAGESYNEQFF.

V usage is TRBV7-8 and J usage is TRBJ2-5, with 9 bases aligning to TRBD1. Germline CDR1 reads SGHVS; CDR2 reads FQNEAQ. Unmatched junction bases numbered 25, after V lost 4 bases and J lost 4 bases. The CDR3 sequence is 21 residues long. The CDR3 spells CASSWKPDRGEVVGWGETQYF. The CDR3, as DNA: TGTGCCAGCAGCTGGAAGCCGGACAGGGGAGAGGTTGTGGGTTGGGGAGAGACCCAGTACTTC.

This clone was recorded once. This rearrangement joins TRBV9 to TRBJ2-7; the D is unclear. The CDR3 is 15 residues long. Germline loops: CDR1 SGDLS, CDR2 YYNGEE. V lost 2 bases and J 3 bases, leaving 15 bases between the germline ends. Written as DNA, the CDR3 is TGTGCCAGCAGCGTCGGCACGGCGGACCTCTACGAGCAGTACTTC. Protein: CASSVGTADLYEQYF.

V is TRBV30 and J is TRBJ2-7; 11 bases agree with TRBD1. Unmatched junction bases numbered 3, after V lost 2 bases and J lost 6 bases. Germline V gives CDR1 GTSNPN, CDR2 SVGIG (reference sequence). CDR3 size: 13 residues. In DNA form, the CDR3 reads TGTGCCTGGAGTCTCGGGACAGGGGGCGAGCAGTACTTC. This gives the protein CAWSLGTGGEQYF. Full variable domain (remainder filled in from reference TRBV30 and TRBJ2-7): SQTIHQWPATLVQPVGSPLSLECTVEGTSNPNLYWYRQAAGRGLQLLFYSVGIGQISSEVPQNLSASRPQDRQFILSSKKLLLSDSGFYLCAWSLGTGGEQYFGPGTRLTVT.

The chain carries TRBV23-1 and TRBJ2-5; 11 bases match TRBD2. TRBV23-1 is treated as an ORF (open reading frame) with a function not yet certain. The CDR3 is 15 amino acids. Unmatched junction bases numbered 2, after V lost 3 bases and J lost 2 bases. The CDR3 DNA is TGCGCCAGCAGTCAGACTAGCGGGGTACAAGAGACCCAGTACTTC. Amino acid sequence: CASSQTSGVQETQYF.